These 3 T cell receptor beta chains came from one sample sequenced in a study of blood T cells in healthy people across ages. For the second PCR, which ran for roughly 6 to 12 cycles, a sample-barcoded 5' primer and a J-beta primer mix were used. Using its own MiXCR run on the 5' RACE reads, TCRdb lists one record per CDR3 protein. Of approximately 810,000 distinct CDR3 sequences detected, around 30% appear once; the ten largest clones hold 15% to 20%. Sequenced input: blood. The origin of the receptors is a woman of 80 years or more in good health.

This clonotype was picked up one time. Possible read error: a much larger clone is one base away. The chain joins TRBV14 to TRBJ2-3, with unresolved D. This CDR3 contains 17 residues. Trimming removed 0 bases at V and 5 bases at J, with 18 bases between. The germline V gene has CDR1 SGHDN and CDR2 FVKESK. This CDR3 reads CASSQDWRGLHRDTQYF. CDR3 nucleotides: TGTGCCAGCAGCCAAGATTGGCGCGGCCTGCACAGAGATACGCAGTATTTT.

This clonotype was recorded many times. The V and J genes are TRBV2 and TRBJ2-5; maybe TRBD2 (5 bases). Between the trimmed V and J ends, which lost 10 bases and 2 bases, there was a span of 14 bases. CDR1 is SNHLY and CDR2 is FYNNEI in the germline V gene. CDR3 length: 13 amino acids. CDR3 nucleotide sequence: TGTGCCACCACCATACGGGGTCAAGAGACCCAGTACTTC. Translated: CATTIRGQETQYF.

This clonotype was seen repeatedly, ten times or more. The rearrangement links TRBV9 to TRBJ1-2; possibly TRBD1 for D (5 bases). The V gene's germline CDR1 is SGDLS and CDR2 YYNGEE. The CDR3 extends over 14 amino acids. The V and J ends lost 0 bases and 6 bases respectively, with 12 bases between them. The CDR3 protein is CASSVEEGLHGYTF. CDR3 nucleotide sequence: TGTGCCAGCAGCGTAGAGGAGGGACTCCATGGCTACACCTTC.